These T cell receptor beta chains were read from a single sample in a study of OX40 agonist ivuxolimab in advanced cancers. Assay used: immunoSEQ multiplex PCR; TCRdb lists only in-frame clones, some missing. The sample lists about 15,000 clones, roughly 90% occurring once. The specimen comprised CD4+ or CD8+ T cells sorted from blood, sampled in a trial of the OX40 agonist ivuxolimab. The receptors were sampled from an adult with an advanced solid tumor such as melanoma, head and neck, liver or kidney cancer. CDR3s include the opening cysteine and the closing phenylalanine or tryptophan. The D gene is left open where the match is weak. Clone size is shown for a subset of rows, as once, few, many or a class of expanded clone.

>TRBJ2-1|NA|TRBV12-5|TRBD2
CASVPKVPGGPGEQFF
TGTGCTAGTGTCCCTAAAGTTCCGGGAGGGCCAGGTGAGCAGTTCTTC
>TRBJ2-7|few|TRBV6-6|NA
CASSYSGGEQYF
TGTGCCAGCAGTTACTCCGGGGGCGAGCAGTACTTC
>TRBJ2-7|NA|TRBV14|NA
CASSQVSGAYEQYF
TGTGCCAGCAGCCAAGTTTCAGGGGCCTACGAGCAGTACTTC
>TRBJ1-4|once|TRBV4-1|NA
CASSQGEKLFF
TGCGCCAGCAGCCAAGGTGAAAAACTGTTTTTT
>TRBJ2-3|NA|TRBV7-6|TRBD2
CASRQRLAPSTDTQYF
TGTGCCAGCAGACAAAGACTAGCACCTAGCACAGATACGCAGTATTTT
>TRBJ2-7|NA|TRBV7-9|NA
CASSVNSYEQYF
TGTGCCAGCAGCGTCAACTCCTACGAGCAGTACTTC
>TRBJ2-7|NA|TRBV19|NA
CASSIRHIYEQYF
TGTGCCAGTAGTATTCGTCATATTTACGAGCAGTACTTC
>TRBJ2-1|once|TRBV27|TRBD2
CASSLQGLAYEQFF
TGTGCCAGCAGTTTACAAGGACTAGCCTATGAGCAGTTCTTC
>TRBJ1-3|NA|TRBV18|NA
CASSEENTIYF
TGTGCCAGCTCAGAAGAAAACACCATATATTTT
>TRBJ1-4|few|TRBV5-4|TRBD1
CASSLAAQGAANEKLFF
TGTGCCAGCAGCTTGGCTGCTCAGGGGGCGGCTAATGAAAAACTGTTTTTT
>TRBJ2-1|once|TRBV9|TRBD2
CASSLGLAASYNEQFF
TGTGCCAGCAGCTTGGGACTAGCGGCCTCCTACAATGAGCAGTTCTTC
>TRBJ2-5|NA|TRBV4-2|NA
CASSQYGGQETQYF
TGTGCCAGCAGCCAATACGGGGGCCAAGAGACCCAGTACTTC
>TRBJ1-5|NA|TRBV7-6|NA
CASSLGVDQPQHF
TGTGCCAGCAGCTTAGGGGTGGATCAGCCCCAGCATTTT
>TRBJ2-1|medium-sized|TRBV4-1|NA
CASSQDYYNEQFF
TGCGCCAGCAGCCAAGATTACTACAATGAGCAGTTCTTC
>TRBJ2-7|NA|TRBV27|TRBD2
CATSDGTSGYEQYF
TGTGCCACCAGTGATGGGACTAGCGGCTACGAGCAGTACTTC
>TRBJ1-2|NA|TRBV5-1|NA
CASSLLGYLTDYGYTF
TGCGCCAGCAGCTTATTAGGATATCTGACGGACTATGGCTACACCTTC
>TRBJ1-1|NA|TRBV6-5|NA
CASSYGGGESTEAFF
TGTGCCAGCAGTTACGGGGGGGGTGAATCCACTGAAGCTTTCTTT
>TRBJ2-1|NA|TRBV6-5|NA
CASAPLGKYNEQFF
TGTGCCAGCGCCCCCCTGGGCAAGTACAATGAGCAGTTCTTC
>TRBJ1-6|NA|TRBV9|TRBD1
CASSVKTGPDSPLHF
TGTGCCAGCAGCGTTAAGACAGGGCCGGATTCACCCCTCCACTTT
>TRBJ2-7|NA|TRBV7-8|NA
CASSFSGKSYEQYF
TGTGCCAGCAGCTTTTCCGGGAAGTCCTACGAGCAGTACTTC